Sequencing of this T cell receptor (beta chain) was carried out in a study of blood T cell repertoires in COVID-19. Study at large: The United States, Italy and Spain were the sources of the acute and convalescent COVID-19 samples. T cells, B-cell-depleted T cells, or PBMCs provided the cDNA or gDNA that served as material.

The junction had 6 bases not matched to a gene; V was cut back by 6 bases and J by 9 bases. Germline lookup yields CDR1 MNHEY and CDR2 SVGAGI. This CDR3 contains 15 residues. Authors' data handling: Nucleated cell counts were estimated from reference gene primer amplification. Generated by immunoSEQ multiplex PCR, the TCRdb table keeps only in-frame clones and is missing some. That table is the source of V, J and clone size, and D and trimming were worked out from the DNA. The repertoire holds 54,000 or so clones, with approximately 82% as singletons. J is TRBJ2-1 and V is TRBV6-5, with 15 nucleotides matching TRBD2. This receptor was taken from a woman of 80 years or more with acute or convalescent COVID-19. The material sequenced was peripheral blood. Written as DNA, the CDR3 is TGTGCCAGCAGGACTGGACTAGCGGGGGGGGGTGAGCAGTTCTTC. Translation gives CASRTGLAGGGEQFF.